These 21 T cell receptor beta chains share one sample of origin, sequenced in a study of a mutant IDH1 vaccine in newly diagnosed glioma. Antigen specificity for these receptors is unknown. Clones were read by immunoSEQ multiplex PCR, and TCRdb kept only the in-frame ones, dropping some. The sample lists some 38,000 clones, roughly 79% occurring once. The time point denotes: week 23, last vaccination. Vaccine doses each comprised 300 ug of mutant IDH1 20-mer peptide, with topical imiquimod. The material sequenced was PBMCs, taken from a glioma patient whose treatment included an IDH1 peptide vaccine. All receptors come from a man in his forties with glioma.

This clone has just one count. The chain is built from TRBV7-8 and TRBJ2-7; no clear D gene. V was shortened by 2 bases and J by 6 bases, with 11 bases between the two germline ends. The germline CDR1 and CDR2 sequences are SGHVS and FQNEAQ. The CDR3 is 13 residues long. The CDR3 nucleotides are TGTGCCAGCAGCTTAAGGACGTCCAGCGAGCAGTACTTC. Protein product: CASSLRTSSEQYF.

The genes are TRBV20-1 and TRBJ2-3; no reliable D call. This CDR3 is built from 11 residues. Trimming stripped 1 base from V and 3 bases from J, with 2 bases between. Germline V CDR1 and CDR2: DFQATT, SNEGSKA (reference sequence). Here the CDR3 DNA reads TGCAGTGCTAGAGGTACAGATACGCAGTATTTT. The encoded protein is CSARGTDTQYF.

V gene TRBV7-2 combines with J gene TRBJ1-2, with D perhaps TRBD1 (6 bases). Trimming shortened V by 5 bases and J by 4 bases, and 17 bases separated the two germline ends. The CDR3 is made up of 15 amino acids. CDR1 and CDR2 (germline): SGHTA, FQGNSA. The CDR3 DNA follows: TGTGCCAGCAGCCCGCTGGGCGGAGGGGGCTATGGCTACACCTTC. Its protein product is CASSPLGGGGYGYTF.

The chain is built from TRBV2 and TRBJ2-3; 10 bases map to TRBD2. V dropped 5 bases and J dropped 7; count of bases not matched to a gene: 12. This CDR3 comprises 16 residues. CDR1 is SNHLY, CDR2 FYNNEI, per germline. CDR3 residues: CASSPRTSGVIHTQYF. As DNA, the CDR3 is TGTGCCAGCAGTCCCCGGACTAGCGGCGTTATACATACGCAGTATTTT.

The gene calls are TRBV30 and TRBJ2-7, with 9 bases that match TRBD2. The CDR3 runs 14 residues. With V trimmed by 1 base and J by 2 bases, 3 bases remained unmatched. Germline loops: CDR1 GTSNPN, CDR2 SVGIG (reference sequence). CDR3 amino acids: CAWSELAGAYEQYF. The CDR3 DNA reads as TGTGCCTGGAGTGAACTAGCGGGTGCCTACGAGCAGTACTTC.

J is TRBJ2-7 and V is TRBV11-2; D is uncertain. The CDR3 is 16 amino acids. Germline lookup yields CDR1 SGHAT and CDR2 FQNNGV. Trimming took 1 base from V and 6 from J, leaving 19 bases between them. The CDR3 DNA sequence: TGTGCCAGCAGCTTAGGGCAGGAATACGGCTTTGGCGAGCAGTACTTC. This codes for CASSLGQEYGFGEQYF.

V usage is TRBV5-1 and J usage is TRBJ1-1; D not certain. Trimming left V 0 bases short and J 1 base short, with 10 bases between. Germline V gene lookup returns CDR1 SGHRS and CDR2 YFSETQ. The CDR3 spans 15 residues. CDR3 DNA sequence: TGCGCCAGCAGCTTGGCACCAGGAGGGAACACTGAAGCTTTCTTT. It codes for CASSLAPGGNTEAFF.

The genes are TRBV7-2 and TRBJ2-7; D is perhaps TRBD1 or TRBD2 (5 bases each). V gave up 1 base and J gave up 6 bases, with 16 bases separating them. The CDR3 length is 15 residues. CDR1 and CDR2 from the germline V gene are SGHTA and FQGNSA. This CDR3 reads CASSLEGPAGGEQYF. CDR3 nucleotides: TGTGCCAGCAGCTTAGAGGGGCCCGCCGGAGGCGAGCAGTACTTC.

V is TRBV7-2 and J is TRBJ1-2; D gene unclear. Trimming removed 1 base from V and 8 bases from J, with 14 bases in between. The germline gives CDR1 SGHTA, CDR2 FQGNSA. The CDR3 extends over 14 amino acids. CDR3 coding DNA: TGTGCCAGCAGCTTAGGTCGAGGCGTGAAAGGCTACACCTTC. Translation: CASSLGRGVKGYTF. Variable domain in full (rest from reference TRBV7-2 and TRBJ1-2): GAGVSQSPSNKVTEKGKDVELRCDPISGHTALYWYRQSLGQGLEFLIYFQGNSAPDKSGLPSDRFSAERTGGSVSTLTIQRTQQEDSAVYLCASSLGRGVKGYTFGSGTRLTVV.

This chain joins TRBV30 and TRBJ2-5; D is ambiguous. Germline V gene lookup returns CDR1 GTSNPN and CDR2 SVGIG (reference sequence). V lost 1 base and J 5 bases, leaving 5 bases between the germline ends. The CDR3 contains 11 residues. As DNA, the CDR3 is TGTGCCTGGAGTGCAAGGGAGACCCAGTACTTC. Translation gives CAWSARETQYF.

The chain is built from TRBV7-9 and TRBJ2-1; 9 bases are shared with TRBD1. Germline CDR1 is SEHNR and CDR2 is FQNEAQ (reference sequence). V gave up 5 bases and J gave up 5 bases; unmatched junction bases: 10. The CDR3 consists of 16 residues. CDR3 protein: CASSPSDRGYHNEQFF. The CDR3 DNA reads TGTGCCAGCAGCCCGTCGGACAGGGGCTATCACAATGAGCAGTTCTTC.

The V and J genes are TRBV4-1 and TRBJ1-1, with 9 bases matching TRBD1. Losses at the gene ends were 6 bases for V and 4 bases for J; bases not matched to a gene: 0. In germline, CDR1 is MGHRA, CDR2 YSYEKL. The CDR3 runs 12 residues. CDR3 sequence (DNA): TGCGCCAGCAGGACAGGGGGCACTGAAGCTTTCTTT. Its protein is CASRTGGTEAFF.

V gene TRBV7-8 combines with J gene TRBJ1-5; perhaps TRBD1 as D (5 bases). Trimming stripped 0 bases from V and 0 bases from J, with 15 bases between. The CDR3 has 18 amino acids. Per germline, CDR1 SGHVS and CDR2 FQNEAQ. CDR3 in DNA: TGTGCCAGCAGCTTAGCGGGGGGGAGACAATATAGCAATCAGCCCCAGCATTTT. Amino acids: CASSLAGGRQYSNQPQHF.

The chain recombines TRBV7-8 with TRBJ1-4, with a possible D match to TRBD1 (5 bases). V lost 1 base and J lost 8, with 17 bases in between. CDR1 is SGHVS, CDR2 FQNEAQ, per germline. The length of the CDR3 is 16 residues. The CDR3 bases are TGTGCCAGCAGCTTAGGGGTCGGGACCACCCCAGAAAAACTGTTTTTT. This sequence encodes CASSLGVGTTPEKLFF.

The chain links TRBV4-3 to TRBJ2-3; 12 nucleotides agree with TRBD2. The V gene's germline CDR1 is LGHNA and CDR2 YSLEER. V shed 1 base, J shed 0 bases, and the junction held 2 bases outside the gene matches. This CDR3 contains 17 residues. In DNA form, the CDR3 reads TGCGCCAGCAGCCAAGGACTAGCGGGGGCTAGCACAGATACGCAGTATTTT. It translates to CASSQGLAGASTDTQYF.

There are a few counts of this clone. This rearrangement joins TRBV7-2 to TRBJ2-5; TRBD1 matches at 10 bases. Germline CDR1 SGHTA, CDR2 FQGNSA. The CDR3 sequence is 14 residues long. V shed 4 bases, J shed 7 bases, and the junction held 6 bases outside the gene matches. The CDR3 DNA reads TGTGCCAGCAGCTCCCGTTGGACAGGGGGGACCCAGTACTTC. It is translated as CASSSRWTGGTQYF. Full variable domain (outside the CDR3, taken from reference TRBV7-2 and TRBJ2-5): GAGVSQSPSNKVTEKGKDVELRCDPISGHTALYWYRQSLGQGLEFLIYFQGNSAPDKSGLPSDRFSAERTGGSVSTLTIQRTQQEDSAVYLCASSSRWTGGTQYFGPGTRLLVL.

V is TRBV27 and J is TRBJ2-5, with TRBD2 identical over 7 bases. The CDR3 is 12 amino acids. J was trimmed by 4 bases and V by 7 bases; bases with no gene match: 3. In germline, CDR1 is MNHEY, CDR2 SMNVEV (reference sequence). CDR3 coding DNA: TGTGCCAGCATTGGGGGGGGAGAGACCCAGTACTTC. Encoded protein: CASIGGGETQYF.

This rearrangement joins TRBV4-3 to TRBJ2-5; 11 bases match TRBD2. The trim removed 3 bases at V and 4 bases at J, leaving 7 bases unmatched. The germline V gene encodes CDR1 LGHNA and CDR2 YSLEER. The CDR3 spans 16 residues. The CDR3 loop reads CASSHSGGAGRETQYF. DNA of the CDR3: TGCGCCAGCAGCCATAGCGGGGGGGCAGGGAGAGAGACCCAGTACTTC.

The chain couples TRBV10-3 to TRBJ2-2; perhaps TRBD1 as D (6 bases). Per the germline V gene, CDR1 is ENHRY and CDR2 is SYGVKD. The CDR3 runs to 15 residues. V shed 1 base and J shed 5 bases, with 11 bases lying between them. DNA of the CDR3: TGTGCCATCAGTGAGTTCGGAACAGGGACCGGGGAGCTGTTTTTT. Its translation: CAISEFGTGTGELFF.

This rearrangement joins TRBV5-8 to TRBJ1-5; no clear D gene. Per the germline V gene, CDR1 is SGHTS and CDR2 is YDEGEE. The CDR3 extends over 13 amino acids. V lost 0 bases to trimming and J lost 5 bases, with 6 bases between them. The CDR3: CASSLAQYQPQHF. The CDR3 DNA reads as TGTGCCAGCAGCTTGGCTCAGTATCAGCCCCAGCATTTT.

In DNA, the CDR3 is TGTGCCAGCAGTTTGAAGGGCAGGGGGACCTATGGCTACACCTTC. This encodes CASSLKGRGTYGYTF. The genes are TRBV28 and TRBJ1-2, with 7 bases aligning to TRBD1. The germline CDR1 and CDR2 sequences are MDHEN and SYDVKM. Losses at the gene ends were 3 bases for V and 4 bases for J; bases not matched to a gene: 8. The CDR3 sequence is 15 residues long.